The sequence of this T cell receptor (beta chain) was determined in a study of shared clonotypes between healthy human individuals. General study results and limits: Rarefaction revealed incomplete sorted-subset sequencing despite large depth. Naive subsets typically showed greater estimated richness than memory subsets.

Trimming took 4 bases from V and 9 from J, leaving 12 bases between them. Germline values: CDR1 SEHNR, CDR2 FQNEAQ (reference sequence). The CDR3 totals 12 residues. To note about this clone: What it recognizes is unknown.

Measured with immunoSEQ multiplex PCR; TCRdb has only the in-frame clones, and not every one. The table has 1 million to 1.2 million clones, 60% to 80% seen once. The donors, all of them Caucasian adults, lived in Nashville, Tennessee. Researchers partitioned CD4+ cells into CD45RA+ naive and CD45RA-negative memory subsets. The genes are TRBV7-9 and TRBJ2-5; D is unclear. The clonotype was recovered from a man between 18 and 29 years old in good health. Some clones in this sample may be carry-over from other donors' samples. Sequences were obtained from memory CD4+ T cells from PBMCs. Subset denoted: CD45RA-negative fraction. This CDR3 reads CASSSEPGSQYF. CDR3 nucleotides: TGTGCCAGCAGCTCCGAGCCCGGGTCCCAGTACTTC.